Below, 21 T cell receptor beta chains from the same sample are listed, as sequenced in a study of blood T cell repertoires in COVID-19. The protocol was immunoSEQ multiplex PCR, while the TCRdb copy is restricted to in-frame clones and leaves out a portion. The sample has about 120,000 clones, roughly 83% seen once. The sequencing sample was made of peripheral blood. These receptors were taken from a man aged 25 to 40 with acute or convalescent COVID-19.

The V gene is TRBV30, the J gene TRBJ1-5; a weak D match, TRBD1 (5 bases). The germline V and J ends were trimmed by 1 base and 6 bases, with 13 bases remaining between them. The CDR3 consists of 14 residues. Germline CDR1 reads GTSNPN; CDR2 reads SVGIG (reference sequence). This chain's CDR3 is CAWSDGGMGQPQHF. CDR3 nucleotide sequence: TGTGCCTGGAGTGACGGGGGTATGGGTCAGCCCCAGCATTTT.

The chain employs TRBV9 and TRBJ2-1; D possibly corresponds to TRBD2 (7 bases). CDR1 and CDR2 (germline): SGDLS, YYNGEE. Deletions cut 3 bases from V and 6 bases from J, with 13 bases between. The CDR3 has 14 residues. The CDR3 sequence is CASSALGGRNEQFF. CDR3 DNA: TGTGCCAGCAGCGCTTTGGGGGGGCGCAATGAGCAGTTCTTC.

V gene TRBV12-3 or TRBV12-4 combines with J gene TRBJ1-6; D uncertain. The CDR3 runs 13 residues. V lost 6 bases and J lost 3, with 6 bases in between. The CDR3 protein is CASRFLYNSPLHF. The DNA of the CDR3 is TGTGCCAGCAGGTTCCTCTATAATTCACCCCTCCACTTT.

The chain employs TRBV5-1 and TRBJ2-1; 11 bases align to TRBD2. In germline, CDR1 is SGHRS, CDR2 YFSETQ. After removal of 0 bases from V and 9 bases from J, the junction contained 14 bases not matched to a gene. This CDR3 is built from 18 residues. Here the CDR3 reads CASSLALAGGPIGVEQFF. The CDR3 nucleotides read TGCGCCAGCAGCTTGGCCTTAGCGGGGGGGCCTATCGGCGTTGAGCAGTTCTTC.

The CDR3 is CASSPGGGEGYEQYV. The DNA of the CDR3 is TGCGCCAGCAGCCCCGGGGGGGGCGAGGGATACGAGCAGTACGTC. The rearrangement links TRBV5-1 to TRBJ2-7; 8 bases match TRBD2. The CDR3 sequence is 15 residues long. The junction had 10 bases not matched to a gene; V was cut back by 4 bases and J by 4 bases. The germline V gene encodes CDR1 SGHRS and CDR2 YFSETQ.

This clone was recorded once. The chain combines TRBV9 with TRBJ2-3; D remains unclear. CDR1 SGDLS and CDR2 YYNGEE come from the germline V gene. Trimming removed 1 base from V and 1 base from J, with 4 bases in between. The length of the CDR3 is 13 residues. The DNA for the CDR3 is TGTGCCAGCAGCGTATTAGGCACAGATACGCAGTATTTT. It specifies CASSVLGTDTQYF.

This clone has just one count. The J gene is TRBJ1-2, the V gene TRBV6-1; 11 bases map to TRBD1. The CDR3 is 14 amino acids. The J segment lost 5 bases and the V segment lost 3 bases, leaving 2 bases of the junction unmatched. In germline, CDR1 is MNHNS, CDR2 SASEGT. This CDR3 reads CASSEGTGGYGYTF. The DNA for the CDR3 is TGTGCCAGCAGTGAGGGGACAGGGGGTTATGGCTACACCTTC.

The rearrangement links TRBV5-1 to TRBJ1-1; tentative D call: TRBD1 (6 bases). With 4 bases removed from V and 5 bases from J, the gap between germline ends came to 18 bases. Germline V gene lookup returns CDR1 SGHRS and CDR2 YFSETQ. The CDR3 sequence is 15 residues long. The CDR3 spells CASSQTQGSGTEAFF. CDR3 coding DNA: TGCGCCAGCAGCCAAACCCAGGGGTCGGGGACTGAAGCTTTCTTT.

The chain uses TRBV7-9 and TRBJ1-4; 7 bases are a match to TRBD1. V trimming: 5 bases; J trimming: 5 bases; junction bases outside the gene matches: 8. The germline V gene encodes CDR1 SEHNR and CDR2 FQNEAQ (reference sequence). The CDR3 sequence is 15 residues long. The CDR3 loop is CASSPFSRGNEKLFF. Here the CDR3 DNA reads TGTGCCAGCAGCCCCTTCTCCAGGGGGAATGAAAAACTGTTTTTT.

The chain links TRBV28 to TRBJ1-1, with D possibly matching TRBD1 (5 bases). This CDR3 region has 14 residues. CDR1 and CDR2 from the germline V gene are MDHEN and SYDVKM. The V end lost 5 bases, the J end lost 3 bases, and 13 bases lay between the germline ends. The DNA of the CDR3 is TGTGCCAGCAGTCCGGCCCCGGGGGACACTGAAGCTTTCTTT. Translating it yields CASSPAPGDTEAFF.

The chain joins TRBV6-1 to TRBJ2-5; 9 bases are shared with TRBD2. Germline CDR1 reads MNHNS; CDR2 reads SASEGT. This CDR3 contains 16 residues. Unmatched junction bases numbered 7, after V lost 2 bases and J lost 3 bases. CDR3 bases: TGTGCCAGCAGTGAATATAGCGGGGGTGAGAAAGAGACCCAGTACTTC. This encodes CASSEYSGGEKETQYF.

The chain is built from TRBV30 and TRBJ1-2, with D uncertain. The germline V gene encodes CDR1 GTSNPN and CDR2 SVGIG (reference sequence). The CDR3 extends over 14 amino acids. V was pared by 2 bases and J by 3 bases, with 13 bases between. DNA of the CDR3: TGTGCCTGGAGTAAAGGTGCGGACTACTATGGCTACACCTTC. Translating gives CAWSKGADYYGYTF.

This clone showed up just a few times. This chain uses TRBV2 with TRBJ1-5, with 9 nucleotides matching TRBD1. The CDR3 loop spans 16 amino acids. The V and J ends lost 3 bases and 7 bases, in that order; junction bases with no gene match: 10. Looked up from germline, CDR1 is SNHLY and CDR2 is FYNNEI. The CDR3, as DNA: TGTGCCAGCAGTGAGACCGGGACAGGGTATGGACAGCCCCAGCATTTT. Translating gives CASSETGTGYGQPQHF.

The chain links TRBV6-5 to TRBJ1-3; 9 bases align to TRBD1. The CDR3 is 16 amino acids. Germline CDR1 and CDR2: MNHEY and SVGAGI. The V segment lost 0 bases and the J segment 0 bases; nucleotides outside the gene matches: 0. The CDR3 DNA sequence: TGTGCCAGCAGTTACTCGACAGGGGGCTCTGGAAACACCATATATTTT. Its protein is CASSYSTGGSGNTIYF.

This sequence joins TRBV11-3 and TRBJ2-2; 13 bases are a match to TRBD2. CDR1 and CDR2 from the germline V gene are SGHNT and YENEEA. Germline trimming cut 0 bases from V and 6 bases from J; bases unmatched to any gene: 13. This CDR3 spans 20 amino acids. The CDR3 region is CASSLDLSGLAGVSPGELFF. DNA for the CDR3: TGTGCCAGCAGCTTAGATCTAAGCGGACTAGCGGGAGTTAGCCCCGGGGAGCTGTTTTTT.

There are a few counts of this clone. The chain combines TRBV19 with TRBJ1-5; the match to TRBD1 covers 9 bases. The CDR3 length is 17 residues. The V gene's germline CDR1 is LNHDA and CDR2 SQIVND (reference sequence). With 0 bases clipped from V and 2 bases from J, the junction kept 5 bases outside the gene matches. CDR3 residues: CASSIDRDRVGNQPQHF. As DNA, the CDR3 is TGTGCCAGTAGTATAGACCGGGACAGGGTTGGCAATCAGCCCCAGCATTTT.

CDR3 sequence (DNA): TGTGCCTGGAGGCAGGGGGCCCATCCGGGTGGCTACACCTTC. Encoded protein: CAWRQGAHPGGYTF. The chain couples TRBV30 to TRBJ1-2; 8 bases line up with TRBD1. Unmatched junction bases numbered 10, after V lost 3 bases and J lost 7 bases. The CDR3 runs to 14 residues. The germline CDR1 and CDR2 sequences are GTSNPN and SVGIG (reference sequence).

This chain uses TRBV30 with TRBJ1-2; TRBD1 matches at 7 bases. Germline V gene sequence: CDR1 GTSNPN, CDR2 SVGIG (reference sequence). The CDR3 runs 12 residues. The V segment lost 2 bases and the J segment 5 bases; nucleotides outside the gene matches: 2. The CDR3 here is CAWSNRGYGYTF. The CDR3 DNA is TGTGCCTGGAGTAACAGGGGATATGGCTACACCTTC.

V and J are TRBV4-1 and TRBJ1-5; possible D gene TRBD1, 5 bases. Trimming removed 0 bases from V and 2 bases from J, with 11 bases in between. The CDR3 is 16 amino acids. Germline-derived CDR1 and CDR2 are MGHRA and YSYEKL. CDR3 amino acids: CASSQDGGIGNQPQHF. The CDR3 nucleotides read TGCGCCAGCAGCCAAGATGGGGGGATTGGCAATCAGCCCCAGCATTTT.

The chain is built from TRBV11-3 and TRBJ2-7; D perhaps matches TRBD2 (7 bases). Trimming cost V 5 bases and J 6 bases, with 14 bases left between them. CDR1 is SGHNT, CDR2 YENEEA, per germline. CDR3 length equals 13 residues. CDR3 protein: CASSHGGGLEQYF. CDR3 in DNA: TGTGCCAGCAGCCACGGCGGGGGCCTCGAGCAGTACTTC.

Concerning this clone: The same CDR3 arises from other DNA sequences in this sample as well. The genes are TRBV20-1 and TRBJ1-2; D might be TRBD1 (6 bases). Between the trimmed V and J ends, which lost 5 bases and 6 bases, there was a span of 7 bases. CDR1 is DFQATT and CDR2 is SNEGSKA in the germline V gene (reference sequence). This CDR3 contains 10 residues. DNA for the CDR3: TGCAGTGCTCGGACAGATGGCTACACCTTC. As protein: CSARTDGYTF.